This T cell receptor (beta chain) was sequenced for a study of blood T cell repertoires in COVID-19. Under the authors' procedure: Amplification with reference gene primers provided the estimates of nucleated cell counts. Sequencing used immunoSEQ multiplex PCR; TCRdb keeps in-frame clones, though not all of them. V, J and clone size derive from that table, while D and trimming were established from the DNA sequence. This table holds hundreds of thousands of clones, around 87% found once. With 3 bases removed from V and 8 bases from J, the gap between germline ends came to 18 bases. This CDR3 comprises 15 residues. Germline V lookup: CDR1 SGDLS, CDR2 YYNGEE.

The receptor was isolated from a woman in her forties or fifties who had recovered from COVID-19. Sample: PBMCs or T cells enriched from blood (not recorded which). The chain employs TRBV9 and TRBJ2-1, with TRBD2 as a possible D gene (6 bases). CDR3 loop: CASSGRDFQGDEQFF. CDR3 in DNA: TGTGCCAGCAGCGGCCGGGACTTCCAGGGCGATGAGCAGTTCTTC.